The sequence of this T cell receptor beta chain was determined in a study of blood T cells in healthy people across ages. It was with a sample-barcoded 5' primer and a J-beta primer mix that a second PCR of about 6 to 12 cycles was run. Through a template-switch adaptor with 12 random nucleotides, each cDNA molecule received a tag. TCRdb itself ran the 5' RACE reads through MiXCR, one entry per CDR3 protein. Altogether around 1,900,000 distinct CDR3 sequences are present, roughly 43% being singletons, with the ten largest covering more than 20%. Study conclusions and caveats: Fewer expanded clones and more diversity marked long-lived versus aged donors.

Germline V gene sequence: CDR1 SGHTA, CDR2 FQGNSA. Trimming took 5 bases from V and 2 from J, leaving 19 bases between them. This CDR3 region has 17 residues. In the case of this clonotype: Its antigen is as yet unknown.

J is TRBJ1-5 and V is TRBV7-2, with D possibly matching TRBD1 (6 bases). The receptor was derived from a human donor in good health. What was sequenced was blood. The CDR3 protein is CASSLNRAVNGNQPQHF. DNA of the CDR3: TGTGCCAGCAGCCTTAACAGGGCGGTGAATGGCAATCAGCCCCAGCATTTT.